This record looks at one T cell receptor beta chain sequence and its context. From germline, CDR1 is LNHDA and CDR2 SQIVND (reference sequence). This CDR3 region has 15 residues. The V gene lost 5 bases and the J gene lost 3 bases, with 13 bases spanning the gap. This specimen belongs to a study of identifying expanded T cells in peripheral blood. Only in-frame clones appear in the TCRdb table, and some are missing; sequencing was by immunoSEQ multiplex PCR. The sample shows some 96,000 clones, 75% to 90% of them seen only once. The TCR originated in a person between 18 and 75 years old in good health. The rearrangement uses TRBV19 and TRBJ1-4, with a possible D match to TRBD1 (5 bases). The sequenced material came from blood. DNA of the CDR3: TGTGCCAGTAGTTCATCGCGACAGCCTAATGAAAAACTGTTTTTT. This encodes CASSSSRQPNEKLFF.